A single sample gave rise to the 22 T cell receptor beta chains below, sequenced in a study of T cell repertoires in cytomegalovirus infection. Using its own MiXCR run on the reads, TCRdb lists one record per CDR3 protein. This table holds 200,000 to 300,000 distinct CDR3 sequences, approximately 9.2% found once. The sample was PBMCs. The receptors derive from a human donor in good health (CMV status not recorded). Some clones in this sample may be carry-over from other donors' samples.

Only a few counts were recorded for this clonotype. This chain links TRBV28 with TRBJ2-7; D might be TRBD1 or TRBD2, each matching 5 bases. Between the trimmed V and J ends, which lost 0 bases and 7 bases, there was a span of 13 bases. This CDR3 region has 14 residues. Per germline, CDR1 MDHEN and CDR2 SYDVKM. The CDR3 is CASSLWGRYEEQYF. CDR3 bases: TGTGCCAGCAGTTTATGGGGACGGTATGAAGAGCAGTACTTC.

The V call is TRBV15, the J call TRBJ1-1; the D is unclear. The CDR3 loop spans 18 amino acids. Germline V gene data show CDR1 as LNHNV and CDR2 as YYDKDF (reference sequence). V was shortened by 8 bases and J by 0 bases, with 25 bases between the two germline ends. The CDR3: CATRSGLPTLWMNTEAFF. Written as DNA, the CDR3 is TGTGCCACCCGTAGCGGACTCCCCACGCTTTGGATGAACACTGAAGCTTTCTTT.

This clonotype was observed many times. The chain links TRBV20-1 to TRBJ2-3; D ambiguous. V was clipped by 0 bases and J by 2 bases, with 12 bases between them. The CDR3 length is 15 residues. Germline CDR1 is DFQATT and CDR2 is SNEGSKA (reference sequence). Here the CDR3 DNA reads TGCAGTGCTAGAGATAGTAGTAGACACACAGATACGCAGTATTTT. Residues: CSARDSSRHTDTQYF.

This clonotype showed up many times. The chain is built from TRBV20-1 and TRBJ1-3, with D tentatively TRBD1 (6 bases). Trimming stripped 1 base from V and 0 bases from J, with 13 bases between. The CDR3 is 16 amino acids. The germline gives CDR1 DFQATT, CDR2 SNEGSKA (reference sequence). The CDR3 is CSARGYRDSSGNTIYF. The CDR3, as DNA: TGCAGTGCTAGAGGTTACAGGGATAGCTCTGGAAACACCATATATTTT.

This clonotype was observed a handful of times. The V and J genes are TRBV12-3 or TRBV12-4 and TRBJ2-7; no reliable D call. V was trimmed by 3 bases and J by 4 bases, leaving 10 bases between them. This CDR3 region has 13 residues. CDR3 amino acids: CASSFYSVYEQYF. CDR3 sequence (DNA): TGTGCCAGCAGTTTCTATTCGGTTTACGAGCAGTACTTC.

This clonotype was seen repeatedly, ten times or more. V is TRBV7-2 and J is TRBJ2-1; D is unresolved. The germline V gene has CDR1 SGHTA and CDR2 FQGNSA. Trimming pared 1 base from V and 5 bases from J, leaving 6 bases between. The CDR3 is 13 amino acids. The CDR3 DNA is TGTGCCAGCAGCTTAGGGCCCGACAATGAGCAGTTCTTC. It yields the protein CASSLGPDNEQFF.

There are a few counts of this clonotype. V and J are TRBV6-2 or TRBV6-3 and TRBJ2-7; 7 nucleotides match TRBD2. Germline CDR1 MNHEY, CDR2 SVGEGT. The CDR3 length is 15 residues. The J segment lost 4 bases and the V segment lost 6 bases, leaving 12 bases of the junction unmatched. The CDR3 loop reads CASSSFWEGNYEQYV. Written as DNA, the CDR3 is TGTGCCAGCAGCTCGTTTTGGGAGGGTAATTACGAGCAGTACGTC.

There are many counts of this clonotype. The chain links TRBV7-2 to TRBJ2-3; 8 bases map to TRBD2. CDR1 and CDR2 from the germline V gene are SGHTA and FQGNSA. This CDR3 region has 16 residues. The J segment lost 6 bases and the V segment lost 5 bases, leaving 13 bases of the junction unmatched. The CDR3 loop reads CASSRNLAGQADTQYF. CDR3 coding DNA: TGTGCCAGCAGCAGAAACTTAGCGGGGCAGGCGGATACGCAGTATTTT.

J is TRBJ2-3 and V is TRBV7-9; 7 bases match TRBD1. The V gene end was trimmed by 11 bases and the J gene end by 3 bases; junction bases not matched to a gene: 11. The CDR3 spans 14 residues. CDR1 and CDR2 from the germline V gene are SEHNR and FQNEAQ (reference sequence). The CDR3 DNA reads TGTGCCGGTTCCCCACAGGGGCTGACAGATACGCAGTATTTT. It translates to CAGSPQGLTDTQYF.

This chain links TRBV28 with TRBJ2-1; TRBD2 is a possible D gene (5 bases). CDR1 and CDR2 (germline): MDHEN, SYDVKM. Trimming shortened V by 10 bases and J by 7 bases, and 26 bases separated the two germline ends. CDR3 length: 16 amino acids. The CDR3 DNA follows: TGTGCCACCCCGGACTTCCCCCTCGGTGGATCGAATGAGCAGTTCTTC. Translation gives CATPDFPLGGSNEQFF.

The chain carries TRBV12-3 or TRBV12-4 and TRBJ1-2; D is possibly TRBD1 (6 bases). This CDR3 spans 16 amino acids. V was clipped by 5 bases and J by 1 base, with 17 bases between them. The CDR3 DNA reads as TGTGCCAGCAGTCCATGGGGGGGCGAAAGTAACTATGGCTACACCTTC. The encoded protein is CASSPWGGESNYGYTF.

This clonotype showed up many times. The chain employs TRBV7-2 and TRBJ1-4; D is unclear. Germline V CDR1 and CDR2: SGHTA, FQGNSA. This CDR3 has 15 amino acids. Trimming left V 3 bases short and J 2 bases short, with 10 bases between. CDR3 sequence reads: CASSFDSTTNEKLFF. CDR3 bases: TGTGCCAGCAGCTTCGACTCGACCACTAATGAAAAACTGTTTTTT.

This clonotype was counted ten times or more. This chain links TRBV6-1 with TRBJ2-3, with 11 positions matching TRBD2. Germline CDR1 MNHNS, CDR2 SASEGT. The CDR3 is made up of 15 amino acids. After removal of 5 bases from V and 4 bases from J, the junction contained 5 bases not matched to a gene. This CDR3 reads CASSRLAGGPDTQYF. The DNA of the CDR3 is TGTGCCAGCAGTAGGCTAGCGGGGGGACCAGATACGCAGTATTTT.

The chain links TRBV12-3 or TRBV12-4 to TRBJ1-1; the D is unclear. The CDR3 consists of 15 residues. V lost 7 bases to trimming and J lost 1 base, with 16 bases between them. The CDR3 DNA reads TGTGCCAGCAAACGTCAGGTTCGGTCGAACACTGAAGCTTTCTTT. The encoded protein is CASKRQVRSNTEAFF.

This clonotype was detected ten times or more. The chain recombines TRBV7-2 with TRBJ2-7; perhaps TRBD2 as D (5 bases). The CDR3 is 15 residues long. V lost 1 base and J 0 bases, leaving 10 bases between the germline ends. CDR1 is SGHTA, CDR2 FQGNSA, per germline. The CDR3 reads CASSLGQAVSYEQYF. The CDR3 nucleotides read TGTGCCAGCAGCTTAGGGCAAGCGGTCTCCTACGAGCAGTACTTC.

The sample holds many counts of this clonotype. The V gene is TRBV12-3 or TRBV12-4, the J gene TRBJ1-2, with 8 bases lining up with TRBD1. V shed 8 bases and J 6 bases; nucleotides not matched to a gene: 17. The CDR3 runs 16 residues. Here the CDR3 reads CASQYRARDRRDGYTF. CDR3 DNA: TGTGCCAGCCAATACCGCGCCCGGGACAGGAGAGATGGCTACACCTTC.

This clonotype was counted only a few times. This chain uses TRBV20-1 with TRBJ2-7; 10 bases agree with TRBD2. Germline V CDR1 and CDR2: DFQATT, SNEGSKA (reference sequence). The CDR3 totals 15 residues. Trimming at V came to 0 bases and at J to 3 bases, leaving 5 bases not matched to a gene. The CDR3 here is CSARDFIAGGYEQYF. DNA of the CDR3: TGCAGTGCTAGAGACTTCATAGCGGGGGGCTACGAGCAGTACTTC.

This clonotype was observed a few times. The CDR3 region is CASSPRSGQNSPLHF. The CDR3 DNA reads TGTGCCAGCAGTCCAAGATCGGGACAGAATTCACCCCTCCACTTT. V and J are TRBV12-3 or TRBV12-4 and TRBJ1-6; TRBD1 aligns across 7 bases. Trimming took 5 bases from V and 7 from J; bases not matched to a gene: 8. The CDR3 sequence is 15 residues long.

The CDR3 reads CAGTSGRGETQYF. In DNA form, the CDR3 reads TGTGCCGGGACGTCGGGCCGAGGGGAGACCCAGTACTTC. The chain links TRBV28 to TRBJ2-5; D possibly uses TRBD1 or TRBD2 (5 bases each). The germline CDR1 and CDR2 sequences are MDHEN and SYDVKM. The CDR3 contains 13 residues. Trimming stripped 11 bases from V and 5 bases from J, with 18 bases between.

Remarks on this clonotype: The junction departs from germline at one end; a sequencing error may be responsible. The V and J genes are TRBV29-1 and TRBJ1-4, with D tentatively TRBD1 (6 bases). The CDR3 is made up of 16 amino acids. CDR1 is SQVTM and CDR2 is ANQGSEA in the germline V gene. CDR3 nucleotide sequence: TGCAGCGTTGCTTCCCGGACAGAACCAACTGATGAAAAACTGTTTTTT. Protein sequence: CSVASRTEPTDEKLFF.

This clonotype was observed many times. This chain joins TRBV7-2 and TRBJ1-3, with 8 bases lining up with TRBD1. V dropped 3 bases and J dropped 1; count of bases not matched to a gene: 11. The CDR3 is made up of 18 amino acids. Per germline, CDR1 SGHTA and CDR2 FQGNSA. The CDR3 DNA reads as TGTGCCAGCAGCTTTACAGGGGGGCCCTACCGGTCTGGAAACACCATATATTTT. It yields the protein CASSFTGGPYRSGNTIYF.

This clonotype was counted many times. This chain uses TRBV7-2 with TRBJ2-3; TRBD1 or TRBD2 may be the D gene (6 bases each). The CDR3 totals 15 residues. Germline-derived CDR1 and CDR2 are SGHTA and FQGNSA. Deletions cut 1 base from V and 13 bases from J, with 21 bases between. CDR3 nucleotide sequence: TGTGCCAGCAGCTTAGAGGGGGGCGTGCTAGCACGAAAGTATTTT. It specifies CASSLEGGVLARKYF.